The 14 T cell receptor beta chains presented below share a single source sample, sequenced in a study of T cells in localized non-small cell lung cancer (dated by TCRdb to the early 2020s). The method was the immunoSEQ multiplex PCR assay. Here the immuneACCESS table is served through TCRdb, limited to in-frame sequences with V and J called. Missing clones are a known gap in these copies; in checked studies unresolved V genes cover under half, and the rest lacks a known reason. The sample table contains 20,000 to 25,000 clones; only one count was recorded for approximately 88% of them. The ten largest clonotypes hold roughly 15% of the sample. The material was peripheral blood, obtained before any cancer treatment. These receptors were collected from a male donor aged 60 or over with stage I lung adenocarcinoma.

This clone was counted only a few times. The rearrangement links TRBV28 to TRBJ2-1; 9 bases match TRBD2. Germline CDR1 and CDR2: MDHEN and SYDVKM. The CDR3 is made up of 16 amino acids. The V segment lost 2 bases and the J segment 9 bases; nucleotides outside the gene matches: 11. The CDR3: CASSLSGLAGFGEQFF. The CDR3 DNA follows: TGTGCCAGCAGTTTAAGTGGTCTAGCGGGATTTGGTGAGCAGTTCTTC.

The gene calls are TRBV4-2 and TRBJ2-1, with 9 nucleotides matching TRBD1. The CDR3 sequence is 17 residues long. V trimming: 1 base; J trimming: 0 bases; junction bases outside the gene matches: 4. Germline assignment: CDR1 LGHNA and CDR2 YNFKEQ. The CDR3 sequence: CASSQVGQGSSYNEQFF. CDR3 in DNA: TGTGCCAGCAGCCAAGTGGGACAGGGAAGCTCCTACAATGAGCAGTTCTTC.

V and J are TRBV14 and TRBJ2-5, with D possibly matching TRBD2 (5 bases). In germline, CDR1 is SGHDN, CDR2 FVKESK. The CDR3 covers 13 residues. V was clipped by 0 bases and J by 8 bases, with 10 bases between them. In nucleotides, the CDR3 is TGTGCCAGCAGCCAAGACCTCCTAGCTACCCAGTACTTC. It codes for CASSQDLLATQYF.

The rearrangement uses TRBV19 and TRBJ2-3, with D perhaps matching TRBD1 (5 bases). Germline assignment: CDR1 LNHDA and CDR2 SQIVND (reference sequence). Trimming took 5 bases from V and 3 from J, leaving 12 bases between them. The CDR3 sequence is 14 residues long. The CDR3 DNA reads as TGTGCCAGTAGTTATAACCAGGGAACAGATACGCAGTATTTT. It yields the protein CASSYNQGTDTQYF.

The rearrangement joins TRBV30 to TRBJ1-2, with TRBD1 matching 8 bases. Trimming cost V 0 bases and J 4 bases; bases outside gene matches: 7. Germline-derived CDR1 and CDR2 are GTSNPN and SVGIG (reference sequence). This CDR3 contains 15 residues. CDR3 sequence (DNA): TGTGCCTGGAGTGTACGGTGGGGGACAGGCTATGGCTACACCTTC. Translating it yields CAWSVRWGTGYGYTF.

The count of this clone is one. The chain couples TRBV29-1 to TRBJ2-7, with 8 bases aligning to TRBD1. The CDR3 is 15 amino acids. Germline lookup yields CDR1 SQVTM and CDR2 ANQGSEA. Trimming cost V 4 bases and J 2 bases; bases outside gene matches: 10. For the CDR3, the DNA is TGCAGCGTTGCCCGATCCAAGGACAGGGCCTACGAGCAGTACTTC. Translation: CSVARSKDRAYEQYF.

The chain couples TRBV28 to TRBJ1-5; TRBD1 is a possible D gene (5 bases). This CDR3 comprises 13 residues. Per the germline V gene, CDR1 is MDHEN and CDR2 is SYDVKM. Between the trimmed V and J ends, which lost 6 bases and 1 base, there was a span of 7 bases. The CDR3 nucleotides read TGTGCCAGCAGGTGGGGCAGCAATCAGCCCCAGCATTTT. Translated, it gives CASRWGSNQPQHF. The whole variable domain, remainder taken from reference TRBV28 and TRBJ1-5, is DVKVTQSSRYLVKRTGEKVFLECVQDMDHENMFWYRQDPGLGLRLIYFSYDVKMKEKGDIPEGYSVSREKKERFSLILESASTNQTSMYLCASRWGSNQPQHFGDGTRLSIL.

The gene calls are TRBV7-2 and TRBJ2-7; a weak D match, TRBD2 (6 bases). This CDR3 has 13 amino acids. CDR1 is SGHTA and CDR2 is FQGNSA in the germline V gene. The germline V and J ends were trimmed by 5 bases and 6 bases, with 14 bases remaining between them. This CDR3 reads CASSPLVEGEQYF. DNA of the CDR3: TGTGCCAGCAGCCCATTAGTGGAGGGCGAGCAGTACTTC.

The chain carries TRBV4-3 and TRBJ2-3; 7 positions match TRBD1. Per germline, CDR1 LGHNA and CDR2 YSLEER. The CDR3 extends over 14 amino acids. J gave up 5 bases and V 4 bases, and 6 bases lay outside the gene matches. The CDR3 DNA is TGCGCCAGCAGCCGGGTACAGGGGTTAGATACGCAGTATTTT. This codes for CASSRVQGLDTQYF.

The V and J genes are TRBV7-2 and TRBJ2-7; D perhaps matches TRBD2 (6 bases). V lost 5 bases to trimming and J lost 6 bases, with 14 bases between them. Germline values: CDR1 SGHTA, CDR2 FQGNSA. The CDR3 loop spans 13 amino acids. Here the CDR3 reads CASSRGSRREQYF. CDR3 nucleotides: TGTGCCAGCAGCCGGGGGTCGCGTCGCGAGCAGTACTTC.

The genes are TRBV15 and TRBJ1-1; D unresolved. CDR1 is LNHNV, CDR2 YYDKDF, per germline (reference sequence). This CDR3 comprises 13 residues. Trimming took 0 bases from V and 3 from J, leaving 5 bases between them. The CDR3 region is CATSRERDTEAFF. CDR3 bases: TGTGCCACCAGCAGAGAACGAGACACTGAAGCTTTCTTT. Drawing the rest from reference TRBV15 and TRBJ1-1, the complete variable domain is DAMVIQNPRYQVTQFGKPVTLSCSQTLNHNVMYWYQQKSSQAPKLLFHYYDKDFNNEADTPDNFQSRRPNTSFCFLDIRSPGLGDTAMYLCATSRERDTEAFFGQGTRLTVV.

This clone was recorded once. Within the sample, other DNA sequences also encode this same CDR3. This chain joins TRBV7-9 and TRBJ2-7; D perhaps matches TRBD1 (5 bases). V was clipped by 5 bases and J by 0 bases, with 17 bases between them. The CDR3 totals 16 residues. The germline V gene encodes CDR1 SEHNR and CDR2 FQNEAQ (reference sequence). The chain's CDR3 is CASSKLRLTDSYEQYF. The CDR3 nucleotides are TGTGCCAGCAGCAAACTCCGCCTGACAGACTCCTACGAGCAGTACTTC.

About this clone itself: The sample contains more than one DNA sequence encoding this CDR3. The V call is TRBV30, the J call TRBJ1-5, with D unclear. Trimming pared 1 base from V and 0 bases from J, leaving 4 bases between. Germline-derived CDR1 and CDR2 are GTSNPN and SVGIG (reference sequence). This CDR3 has 13 residues. The CDR3 region is CAWSEDSNQPQHF. CDR3 DNA sequence: TGTGCCTGGAGTGAGGATAGCAATCAGCCCCAGCATTTT.

J is TRBJ2-5 and V is TRBV7-2; the match to TRBD1 covers 11 bases. Trimming took 5 bases from V and 2 from J; bases not matched to a gene: 10. Germline values: CDR1 SGHTA, CDR2 FQGNSA. This CDR3 spans 17 amino acids. For the CDR3, the DNA is TGTGCCAGCAGCCGGACAGGGGGCGCAAGGGGGCAAGAGACCCAGTACTTC. This codes for CASSRTGGARGQETQYF.